The following is a T cell receptor beta chain sequence with its context. Its antigen is unknown. These data belong to a study of vaccination effects on CD4 cells after COVID-19. Sequencing in the ViraFEST assay came after antigen-specific CD4+ T cells had been expanded with viral peptide pools, which were used to stimulate PBMC. Upon completion of about eleven days in culture, CD4+ T cells were isolated. Absence of prior SARS-CoV-2 infection characterized the vaccine recipients, who showed negative nucleocapsid antibodies. Half the medium was replaced with IL-2 medium on days 3 and 7. Here immunoSEQ multiplex PCR was the method, and the copy in TCRdb shows in-frame clones only, minus some. Of about 41,000 clones listed, 70% to 85% are singletons. Deletions cut 7 bases from V and 2 bases from J, with 8 bases between. The germline CDR1 and CDR2 sequences are MNHEY and SVGAGI. The CDR3 covers 13 residues.

The chain recombines TRBV6-5 with TRBJ2-2, with no clear D. Sequencing used CD4+ T cells from PBMCs cultured with HCoV-NL63 spike peptides, obtained before COVID-19 vaccination. The receptor was derived from a human donor who received a COVID-19 vaccine. Here the CDR3 reads CASKIDNTGELFF. CDR3 nucleotide sequence: TGTGCCAGCAAAATAGATAACACCGGGGAGCTGTTTTTT.